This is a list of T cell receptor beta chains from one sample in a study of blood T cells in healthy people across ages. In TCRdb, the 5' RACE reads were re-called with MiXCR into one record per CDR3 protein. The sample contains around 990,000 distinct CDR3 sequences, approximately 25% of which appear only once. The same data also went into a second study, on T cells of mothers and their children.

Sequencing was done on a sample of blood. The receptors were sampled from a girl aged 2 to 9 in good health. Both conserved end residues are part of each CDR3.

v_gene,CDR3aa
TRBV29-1,CSAARGAGGGYEQYF
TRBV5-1,CASSYVGYGYTF
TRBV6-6,CASRSPGGYEQYF
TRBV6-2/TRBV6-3,CASFREDRPYYGYTF
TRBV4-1,CASSQEVRTSGAYEQYF
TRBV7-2,CASNQGQGGYTF
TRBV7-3,CASSLTGQMNTEAFF
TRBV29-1,CSVLWADSYEQYF
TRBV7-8,CASSLVRVAGGTENTGDLFF
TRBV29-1,CSASRETYNEQFF
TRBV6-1,CASLFSPDRGSSEQYF
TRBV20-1,CSARGDRGNERYF
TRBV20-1,CSARDGPSYEQYF
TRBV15,CATSRDRGRTGELFF
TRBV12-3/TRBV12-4,CASSLGGLAWSYEQYF
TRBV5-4,CASRAWGGTDTQYF
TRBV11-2,CASSLEGHPPYNEQFF
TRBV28,CASSPRGGRDEQYF
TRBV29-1,CSGLAGDPTGQFF
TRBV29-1,CSVSLAGARNEQFF
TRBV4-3,CAGSLSGQGAYNEQFF
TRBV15,CATSRRDYNEQFF
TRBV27,CASFGLSNEQFF
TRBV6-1,CASRPRTDNQPQHF
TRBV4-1,CASTWTSGSTDTQYF
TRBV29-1,CSVCPGACTDTQYF
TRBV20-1,CSPPAPSGANVLTF
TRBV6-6,CASRSGGAHYEQYF
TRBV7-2,CASSQISGRYTGELFF
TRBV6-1,CAGRATFRDEKLFF
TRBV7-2,CASTDPLWETQYF
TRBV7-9,CASSFTANTEASF
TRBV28,CASSLCLPWGQMEWDYGYTF
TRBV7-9,CASSSTPVGLASVEQFF
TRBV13,CASSFGRRGALDYEQYF
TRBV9,CASSVGGVGYEQYF
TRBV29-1,CSAESGDYGYTF
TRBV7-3,CASSSGANYGYTF
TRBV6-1,CASSPSGDSIHTQYF
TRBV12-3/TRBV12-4,CASSSREREQFF
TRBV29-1,CSVVGTQETQYF
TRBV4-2,CASSQDVGLNYGYTF
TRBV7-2,CASSFLTEKAFF
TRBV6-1,CATSRGEGGSSGNTIYF
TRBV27,CASSLAGGSSYNSPLHF
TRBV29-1,CSVDLIGTVGVYEQFF
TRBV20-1,CSVASWAATNEKLFF